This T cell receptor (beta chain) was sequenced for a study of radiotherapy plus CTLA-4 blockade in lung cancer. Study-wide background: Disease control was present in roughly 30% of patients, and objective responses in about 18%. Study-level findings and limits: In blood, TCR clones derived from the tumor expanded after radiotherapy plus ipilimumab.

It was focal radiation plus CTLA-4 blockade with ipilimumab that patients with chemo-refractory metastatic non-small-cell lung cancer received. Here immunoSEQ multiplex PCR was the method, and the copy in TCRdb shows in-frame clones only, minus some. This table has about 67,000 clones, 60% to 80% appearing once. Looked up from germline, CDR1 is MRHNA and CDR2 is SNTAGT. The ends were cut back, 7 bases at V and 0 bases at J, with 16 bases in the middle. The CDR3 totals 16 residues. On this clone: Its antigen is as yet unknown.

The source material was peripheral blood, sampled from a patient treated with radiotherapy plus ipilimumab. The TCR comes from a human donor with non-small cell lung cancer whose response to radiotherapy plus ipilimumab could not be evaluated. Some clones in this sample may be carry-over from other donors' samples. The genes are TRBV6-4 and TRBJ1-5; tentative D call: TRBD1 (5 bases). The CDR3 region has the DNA TGTGCCAGCAAGGGGTCCCGGGGGATTAGCAATCAGCCCCAGCATTTT. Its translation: CASKGSRGISNQPQHF.